This T cell receptor (beta chain) was sequenced during a study of T cells in Graves' hyperthyroidism and ophthalmopathy. Only one count was recorded for this clonotype. Its target is not known. Regions amplified from RNA transcripts were the TCR beta CDR3 regions. In the first-round RT-PCR of the TCR CDR3, the HTBI primer set was used. TCRdb re-called the multiplex PCR reads with MiXCR, one entry per CDR3 protein. Of 450,000 to 700,000 distinct CDR3 sequences in the sample, roughly 50% were seen once. Over 18 months, lack of ophthalmopathy progression marked Graves' hyperthyroidism as stable. Hyperthyroidism patients were newly diagnosed, had disease duration under 2 months, and were aged 18 to 65 years. Broader study findings: Most clonotypes expanded in thyroid above 0.001 were likewise present in blood. The model anticipated ophthalmopathy a median 6.5 months pre-onset.

V dropped 1 base and J dropped 6 bases, with 15 bases sitting between them. This CDR3 has 15 amino acids. From germline, CDR1 is LNHNV and CDR2 YYDKDF (reference sequence). The gene calls are TRBV15 and TRBJ2-5; D may be TRBD1 (5 bases). The clonotype originates from a woman aged 18 to 35 with Graves' hyperthyroidism. The sequencing input was peripheral blood or thyroid tissue (not recorded which). The CDR3 here is CATSRARQFQKTQYF. CDR3 nucleotide sequence: TGTGCCACCAGCAGAGCGAGACAGTTTCAAAAGACCCAGTACTTC.